In this sample, the clone carrying this TCR beta chain turned up many times. The record originates from a study of T cells in Graves' hyperthyroidism and ophthalmopathy. The TCR beta CDR3 regions underwent amplification using RNA transcripts as the source. TCR CDR3 regions were first amplified by RT-PCR with HTBI primers. TCRdb reprocessed the multiplex PCR reads via MiXCR and lists one record per CDR3 protein. Of roughly 720,000 distinct CDR3 sequences listed, roughly 17% are singletons. The CDR3 contains 16 residues. The germline V gene has CDR1 SGHAT and CDR2 FQNNGV. Trimming cost V 0 bases and J 1 base, with 13 bases left between them. Each patient was aged 18 to 65 and had newly diagnosed hyperthyroidism of under 2 months' duration.

This TCR derives from a man aged 50 or older with Graves' hyperthyroidism. Material: blood. The genes are TRBV11-2 and TRBJ2-7; possibly TRBD1 for D (6 bases). The CDR3 DNA follows: TGTGCCAGCAGCTTAGAAGGACAGTTAGGTTCCTACGAGCAGTACTTC. This translates into CASSLEGQLGSYEQYF. Full variable domain (missing parts from reference TRBV11-2 and TRBJ2-7): EAGVAQSPRYKIIEKRQSVAFWCNPISGHATLYWYQQILGQGPKLLIQFQNNGVVDDSQLPKDRFSAERLKGVDSTLKIQPAKLEDSAVYLCASSLEGQLGSYEQYFGPGTRLTVT.